These 26 T cell receptor beta chains came from one sample sequenced in a study of OX40 agonist ivuxolimab in advanced cancers. The library was made by the immunoSEQ multiplex PCR assay. In TCRdb, the immuneACCESS table is reduced to in-frame sequences with V and J assigned. These tables do not hold every clone; where another copy was compared, an unresolved V gene accounts for under half, and the others remain unexplained. This sample comprises 35,000 to 50,000 clones, roughly 90% of them detected only once. The ten most abundant clones make up around 0.99% of the sample. The sequences come from CD4+ or CD8+ T cells sorted from blood, collected in a trial of the OX40 agonist ivuxolimab. The receptors were sampled from an adult with an advanced solid tumor such as melanoma, head and neck, liver or kidney cancer.

The chain is built from TRBV7-4 and TRBJ2-1; D is undetermined. This CDR3 is built from 15 residues. CDR1 is SGHVT, CDR2 SQSDAQ, per germline. Trimming cost V 6 bases and J 10 bases, with 22 bases left between them. CDR3 nucleotides: TGTGCCAGCAGTCATTCCGACGGCCTAGAAGGCGAGCAGTTCTTC. Protein product: CASSHSDGLEGEQFF.

This clone was seen only once. V usage is TRBV5-1 and J usage is TRBJ2-3, with 11 bases that match TRBD2. J gave up 10 bases and V 4 bases, and 14 bases lay outside the gene matches. Germline CDR1 reads SGHRS; CDR2 reads YFSETQ. CDR3 length: 16 amino acids. The CDR3 DNA reads TGCGCCAGCAGCCCAGGGGGTAGCGGGAGGGCCCTGGCGCAGTATTTT. This encodes CASSPGGSGRALAQYF.

The CDR3 spells CASEREPNYNEQFF. CDR3 DNA sequence: TGTGCCAGCGAGCGGGAGCCCAACTACAATGAGCAGTTCTTC. The chain has TRBV9 and TRBJ2-1, with 8 bases aligning to TRBD2. Germline V lookup: CDR1 SGDLS, CDR2 YYNGEE. The junction had 6 bases not matched to a gene; V was cut back by 7 bases and J by 3 bases. The CDR3 totals 14 residues.

The chain combines TRBV5-4 with TRBJ2-7; 12 bases line up with TRBD2. J lost 5 bases, V lost 0 bases, and 12 bases had no gene match. Germline V lookup: CDR1 SGHNT, CDR2 YYREEE (reference sequence). The CDR3 spans 18 residues. The CDR3 loop reads CASSLGGGGTSGRHEQYF. The CDR3 nucleotides read TGTGCCAGCAGCTTGGGGGGAGGGGGTACTAGCGGGAGGCACGAGCAGTACTTC. The whole variable domain, filled in from reference TRBV5-4 and TRBJ2-7, reads ETGVTQSPTHLIKTRGQQVTLRCSSQSGHNTVSWYQQALGQGPQFIFQYYREEENGRGNFPPRFSGLQFPNYSSELNVNALELDDSALYLCASSLGGGGTSGRHEQYFGPGTRLTVT.

The chain employs TRBV9 and TRBJ2-7, with D perhaps being TRBD1 or TRBD2 (6 bases each). Germline CDR1 is SGDLS and CDR2 is YYNGEE. V shed 0 bases and J shed 6 bases, with 13 bases lying between them. The CDR3 loop spans 14 amino acids. CDR3 sequence: CASSVEVRGGEQYF. The DNA of the CDR3 is TGTGCCAGCAGCGTAGAGGTCAGGGGAGGCGAGCAGTACTTC. Full variable domain (missing parts from reference TRBV9 and TRBJ2-7): DSGVTQTPKHLITATGQRVTLRCSPRSGDLSVYWYQQSLDQGLQFLIQYYNGEERAKGNILERFSAQQFPDLHSELNLSSLELGDSALYFCASSVEVRGGEQYFGPGTRLTVT.

CDR3 DNA sequence: TGCGCCAGCAGCCAAGATTTGGGAGGACACTGGGAGCTGTTTTTT. Translating gives CASSQDLGGHWELFF. The gene calls are TRBV4-1 and TRBJ2-2; weak D call: TRBD2 (6 bases). This CDR3 spans 15 amino acids. V dropped 0 bases and J dropped 9 bases, with 14 bases sitting between them. Germline assignment: CDR1 MGHRA and CDR2 YSYEKL.

This clone appeared a single time. The chain recombines TRBV4-2 with TRBJ2-1; D might be TRBD2 (6 bases). CDR3 length equals 16 residues. The germline CDR1 and CDR2 sequences are LGHNA and YNFKEQ. Between the trimmed V and J ends, which lost 0 bases and 3 bases, there was a span of 12 bases. The CDR3 DNA follows: TGTGCCAGCAGCCAAGAGCCGGGGAGGAGCTACAATGAGCAGTTCTTC. It specifies CASSQEPGRSYNEQFF.

The gene calls are TRBV11-2 and TRBJ2-2; tentative D call: TRBD1 (5 bases). CDR1 is SGHAT, CDR2 FQNNGV, per germline. This CDR3 is built from 16 residues. V was cut by 5 bases and J by 7 bases, with 20 bases left in between. For the CDR3, the DNA is TGTGCCAGCAGCCCGTATAGACAGTTTCGAAGCGGGGAGCTGTTTTTT. It codes for CASSPYRQFRSGELFF.

CDR3 sequence (DNA): TGTGCCAGCAGCTTATCCTCCCGGGGGGGGACTAATGAAAAACTGTTTTTT. This encodes CASSLSSRGGTNEKLFF. The V call is TRBV7-8, the J call TRBJ1-4, with TRBD1 as a possible D gene (5 bases). V lost 2 bases to trimming and J lost 2 bases, with 15 bases between them. From germline, CDR1 is SGHVS and CDR2 FQNEAQ. The CDR3 covers 17 residues.

This chain links TRBV28 with TRBJ2-2; D might be TRBD1 (6 bases). V was cut by 6 bases and J by 0 bases, with 14 bases left in between. The CDR3 runs to 16 residues. Looked up from germline, CDR1 is MDHEN and CDR2 is SYDVKM. CDR3 bases: TGTGCCAGCAGAAATCCGGGACACGCGAACACCGGGGAGCTGTTTTTT. This sequence encodes CASRNPGHANTGELFF. Together with reference TRBV28 and TRBJ2-2, the CDR3 gives the full variable domain: DVKVTQSSRYLVKRTGEKVFLECVQDMDHENMFWYRQDPGLGLRLIYFSYDVKMKEKGDIPEGYSVSREKKERFSLILESASTNQTSMYLCASRNPGHANTGELFFGEGSRLTVL.

This chain links TRBV28 with TRBJ2-7; D possibly corresponds to TRBD1 (5 bases). CDR3 length: 15 residues. The V gene lost 3 bases and the J gene lost 3 bases, with 15 bases spanning the gap. Germline loops: CDR1 MDHEN, CDR2 SYDVKM. The CDR3: CASSFHGQARYEQYF. In DNA form, the CDR3 reads TGTGCCAGCAGTTTCCACGGACAAGCGCGCTACGAGCAGTACTTC.

The CDR3 coding sequence is TGTGCCAGCAGCTTAGGGACTTTGAACACTGAAGCTTTCTTT. Protein sequence: CASSLGTLNTEAFF. The genes are TRBV7-9 and TRBJ1-1, with D unresolved. CDR1 is SEHNR, CDR2 FQNEAQ, per germline (reference sequence). Trimming shortened V by 1 base and J by 0 bases, and 6 bases separated the two germline ends. This CDR3 has 14 amino acids.

CDR3 sequence (DNA): TGTGCCAGCAGTTTGTCGACAGGGGTCTATGGCTACACCTTC. It encodes CASSLSTGVYGYTF. The chain uses TRBV28 and TRBJ1-2, with 8 positions matching TRBD1. CDR1 is MDHEN and CDR2 is SYDVKM in the germline V gene. The CDR3 is made up of 14 amino acids. V trimming: 3 bases; J trimming: 4 bases; junction bases outside the gene matches: 4.

The rearrangement uses TRBV18 and TRBJ2-5, with 7 bases matching TRBD2. The end of the DNA is better explained by TRBJ2-7, so the J call may be wrong. CDR3 length equals 14 residues. CDR1 and CDR2 from the germline V gene are KGHSH and LQKENI. The CDR3, as DNA: TGTGCCAGCTCCTTCGCGGGGGACTCCTACGAGCAGTACTTC. As protein: CASSFAGDSYEQYF.

The V gene is TRBV28, the J gene TRBJ2-2; D could derive from TRBD1 or TRBD2 (5 bases each). Germline V gives CDR1 MDHEN, CDR2 SYDVKM. Trimming cost V 4 bases and J 7 bases, with 19 bases left between them. This CDR3 is 16 amino acids long. The CDR3 coding sequence is TGTGCCAGCAGTTCTCAGCCCGGGACCTTCAGCGGGGAGCTGTTTTTT. Encoded protein: CASSSQPGTFSGELFF.

The J gene is TRBJ1-5, the V gene TRBV19; 8 nucleotides agree with TRBD1. This CDR3 is built from 15 residues. The junction had 10 bases not matched to a gene; V was cut back by 5 bases and J by 7 bases. Germline V CDR1 and CDR2: LNHDA, SQIVND (reference sequence). The CDR3 reads CASSGVDRGRQPQHF. The CDR3 DNA reads TGTGCCAGTAGTGGGGTAGACAGGGGCAGGCAGCCCCAGCATTTT. The variable domain in full, with the rest retrieved from reference TRBV19 and TRBJ1-5, is DGGITQSPKYLFRKEGQNVTLSCEQNLNHDAMYWYRQDPGQGLRLIYYSQIVNDFQKGDIAEGYSVSREKKESFPLTVTSAQKNPTAFYLCASSGVDRGRQPQHFGDGTRLSIL.

The J gene is TRBJ2-1, the V gene TRBV10-3, with 11 nucleotides matching TRBD2. Unmatched junction bases numbered 7, after V lost 6 bases and J lost 0 bases. CDR1 is ENHRY and CDR2 is SYGVKD in the germline V gene. CDR3 size: 17 residues. The CDR3 protein is CAISSAGTSGSYNEQFF. The CDR3 DNA reads as TGTGCCATCAGCTCCGCCGGGACTAGCGGCTCCTACAATGAGCAGTTCTTC.

This clone was counted between two and nine times. The chain carries TRBV18 and TRBJ2-7; tentatively, D is TRBD2 (6 bases). CDR3 length: 14 amino acids. Trimming took 2 bases from V and 0 from J, leaving 8 bases between them. Germline-derived CDR1 and CDR2 are KGHSH and LQKENI. CDR3 region: CASSPRRDSYEQYF. The CDR3 DNA sequence: TGTGCCAGCTCACCAAGGCGGGACTCCTACGAGCAGTACTTC.

This clone showed up just once. The chain carries TRBV6-5 and TRBJ2-2; 9 nucleotides line up with TRBD1. This CDR3 comprises 15 residues. Germline CDR1 and CDR2: MNHEY and SVGAGI. Trimming at V came to 6 bases and at J to 7 bases, leaving 9 bases not matched to a gene. The CDR3 spells CASRTGQGPGGELFF. DNA of the CDR3: TGTGCCAGCAGAACGGGACAGGGACCCGGCGGGGAGCTGTTTTTT.

The sample holds one count of this clone. The chain has TRBV1 and TRBJ1-2; the table's D gene call, TRBD1, was not cross checked with the DNA. TRBV1 is classified as a pseudogene. The CDR3 totals 14 residues. CDR3: CTSSRDRPGGGYTF. CDR3 coding DNA: TGCACCAGCAGCCGGGACAGGCCGGGAGGTGGCTACACCTTC.

The chain joins TRBV10-1 to TRBJ2-5; TRBD1 agrees at 8 bases. The CDR3 runs 15 residues. Germline CDR1 WNHNN, CDR2 SYGVQD (reference sequence). V shed 5 bases, J shed 1 base, and the junction held 6 bases outside the gene matches. Written as DNA, the CDR3 is TGCGCCAGCAGTTCACAGGGGGGTCTCCAAGAGACCCAGTACTTC. Amino acids: CASSSQGGLQETQYF.

DNA of the CDR3: TGCAGTGCTAGAGCAGGGAACGAGCAGTACTTC. This encodes CSARAGNEQYF. The V and J genes are TRBV20-1 and TRBJ2-7; maybe TRBD1 (5 bases). The CDR3 contains 11 residues. CDR1 and CDR2 from the germline V gene are DFQATT and SNEGSKA (reference sequence). Trimming cost V 1 base and J 5 bases, with 6 bases left between them.

The rearrangement uses TRBV30 and TRBJ2-1, with D possibly being TRBD1 (6 bases). Germline V lookup: CDR1 GTSNPN, CDR2 SVGIG (reference sequence). V lost 1 base and J 7 bases, leaving 8 bases between the germline ends. The CDR3 runs to 12 residues. The CDR3 DNA follows: TGTGCCTGGAGTGAACAGGGAAATGAGCAGTTCTTC. It specifies CAWSEQGNEQFF.

The gene calls are TRBV7-9 and TRBJ2-3; the D is unclear. Trimming took off 5 bases at V and 3 bases at J, with 12 bases between the two ends. From germline, CDR1 is SEHNR and CDR2 FQNEAQ (reference sequence). The CDR3 consists of 14 residues. The CDR3 sequence: CASSLVAMTDTQYF. CDR3 coding DNA: TGTGCCAGCAGCCTCGTGGCAATGACAGATACGCAGTATTTT.

CDR3 in DNA: TGTGCCAGCACCACCCCGGGGCGGGGGGGGAACACTGAAGCTTTCTTT. Translating gives CASTTPGRGGNTEAFF. This chain links TRBV5-4 with TRBJ1-1; possible D gene TRBD1, 5 bases. The CDR3 covers 16 residues. Germline V gene data show CDR1 as SGHNT and CDR2 as YYREEE (reference sequence). The ends were cut back, 6 bases at V and 1 base at J, with 19 bases in the middle.

The rearrangement joins TRBV7-8 to TRBJ1-1; 7 bases match TRBD1. The V segment lost 5 bases and the J segment 0 bases; nucleotides outside the gene matches: 9. The CDR3 contains 16 residues. Germline CDR1 and CDR2: SGHVS and FQNEAQ. CDR3 DNA: TGTGCCAGCAGCCTTAGAGGGACAGTTGTGAACACTGAAGCTTTCTTT. Translated, it gives CASSLRGTVVNTEAFF.